Ten or more counts support the clone carrying this T cell receptor beta chain. V lost 5 bases and J lost 0; bases outside the gene matches: 9. The length of the CDR3 is 16 residues. Germline-derived CDR1 and CDR2 are MDHEN and SYDVKM. Fresh peripheral blood, 8 to 10 ml of it, supplied the PBMCs. The data belong to a study of T cells in Graves' hyperthyroidism and ophthalmopathy. RNA transcripts gave rise to amplified TCR beta CDR3 regions. First-round RT-PCR with HTBI primers amplified the TCR CDR3 region. TCRdb independently ran MiXCR on the multiplex PCR reads; one entry per CDR3 protein. This sample has a few hundred thousand distinct CDR3 sequences, with around a sixth found just once.

This TCR came from a woman in her 40s with Graves' ophthalmopathy. The sequenced material came from blood. The chain uses TRBV28 and TRBJ1-1, with TRBD1 identical over 7 bases. CDR3 DNA: TGTGCCAGCAGTCACGGGGACAGACAGATGAACACTGAAGCTTTCTTT. Translating gives CASSHGDRQMNTEAFF.